The 3 T cell receptor beta chains in this list originate from one sample, sequenced in a study of post-analysis software for immune sequencing data. Notes on the study in general: Patients had higher frequencies than controls of five TRBV segments, including TRBV5-6, TRBV5-1 and TRBV20-1.

Incorporated into the TCR beta cDNA libraries were unique molecular identifiers, which served to reduce PCR and sequencing biases. TCRdb used MiXCR to reprocess the PCR reads, holding one entry per CDR3 protein. The sample has 820,000 or so distinct CDR3 sequences, 53% seen once. Antigens of these TCRs are unknown. Sequencing used blood. These receptor sequences come from a girl between 10 and 17 years old with multiple sclerosis.

The chain combines TRBV7-3 with TRBJ2-6; unclear D gene. Trimming cost V 5 bases and J 2 bases, with 10 bases left between them. Germline V gene sequence: CDR1 SGHTA, CDR2 FQGTGA. There are 15 residues in the CDR3. This CDR3 is CASSPLSTGANVLTF. CDR3 DNA: TGTGCCAGCAGCCCCCTCAGTACTGGGGCCAACGTCCTGACTTTC.

The chain links TRBV20-1 to TRBJ2-7, with 8 bases matching TRBD1. The V and J ends lost 3 bases and 1 base, in that order; junction bases with no gene match: 11. CDR1 is DFQATT, CDR2 SNEGSKA, per germline (reference sequence). The CDR3 spans 16 residues. CDR3 DNA: TGCAGTGCTAGGAAGAACCTACAGGGGGGATCCTACGAGCAGTACTTC. As protein: CSARKNLQGGSYEQYF.

The chain uses TRBV12-5 and TRBJ1-2; 8 nucleotides line up with TRBD1. Germline V gives CDR1 LGHNT, CDR2 FRNRAP. This CDR3 comprises 16 residues. V dropped 1 base and J dropped 2; count of bases not matched to a gene: 6. The DNA of the CDR3 is TGTGCTAGTGGTTTGGCGAGGACAGGGCGGAACTATGGCTACACCTTC. Residues: CASGLARTGRNYGYTF.